These 28 T cell receptor beta chains came from one sample sequenced in a study of blood T cells in healthy people across ages. A sample-barcoded 5' primer and a J-beta primer mix were used in a second PCR of roughly 7 to 11 cycles. TCRdb re-called the 5' RACE reads through MiXCR, storing one row per CDR3 protein. The sample has a few hundred thousand distinct CDR3 sequences; roughly half are singletons. The material sequenced was blood. The source is a man in his sixties in good health.

The gene calls are TRBV10-3 and TRBJ2-3; TRBD2 matches 12 bases. Trimming took 10 bases from V and 5 from J; bases not matched to a gene: 4. The CDR3 length is 13 residues. Germline CDR1 and CDR2: ENHRY and SYGVKD. This CDR3 is CATQGLAGDTQYF. The DNA for the CDR3 is TGTGCCACACAGGGACTAGCGGGAGATACGCAGTATTTT.

This clonotype was detected only a few times. The V and J genes are TRBV12-3 or TRBV12-4 and TRBJ2-1; D perhaps matches TRBD2 (6 bases). The V end lost 7 bases, the J end lost 4 bases, and 14 bases lay between the germline ends. This CDR3 has 14 residues. The CDR3 is CASKELGGYNEQFF. CDR3 nucleotides: TGTGCCAGCAAGGAACTCGGAGGGTACAATGAGCAGTTCTTC.

This clonotype was found a few times. The gene calls are TRBV9 and TRBJ2-1, with TRBD1 matching over 7 bases. Trimming took 4 bases from V and 6 from J; bases not matched to a gene: 7. This CDR3 has 14 amino acids. Germline-derived CDR1 and CDR2 are SGDLS and YYNGEE. The CDR3: CASSPAGTANEQFF. CDR3 DNA sequence: TGTGCCAGCAGCCCCGCAGGGACAGCCAATGAGCAGTTCTTC. Based on the CDR3 plus reference TRBV9 and TRBJ2-1, the full variable domain is DSGVTQTPKHLITATGQRVTLRCSPRSGDLSVYWYQQSLDQGLQFLIQYYNGEERAKGNILERFSAQQFPDLHSELNLSSLELGDSALYFCASSPAGTANEQFFGPGTRLTVL.

The V and J genes are TRBV5-1 and TRBJ2-7; D is perhaps TRBD2 (6 bases). There are 16 residues in the CDR3. From germline, CDR1 is SGHRS and CDR2 YFSETQ. V lost 4 bases and J 2 bases, leaving 19 bases between the germline ends. The CDR3 coding sequence is TGCGCCAGCAGCCGTGAACTAGCATCCATCCCCTACGAGCAGTACTTC. Translating gives CASSRELASIPYEQYF.

The chain links TRBV20-1 to TRBJ1-2; D is unclear. This CDR3 contains 12 residues. Trimming took off 6 bases at V and 5 bases at J, with 13 bases between the two ends. Germline V gives CDR1 DFQATT, CDR2 SNEGSKA (reference sequence). DNA for the CDR3: TGCAGTGCGAGACGGGGAGAGTATGGCTACACCTTC. Encoded protein: CSARRGEYGYTF.

The chain uses TRBV12-3 or TRBV12-4 and TRBJ1-5, with 7 nucleotides matching TRBD1. The ends lost 5 bases at V and 2 bases at J; junction bases unmatched: 6. The CDR3 is 15 amino acids. The CDR3 DNA follows: TGTGCCAGCAGTCACAGGGGAGGAGGCAATCAGCCCCAGCATTTT. Translating gives CASSHRGGGNQPQHF.

The J gene is TRBJ1-2, the V gene TRBV20-1; D uncertain. This CDR3 has 11 amino acids. The V and J ends lost 4 bases and 3 bases respectively, with 6 bases between them. Germline V lookup: CDR1 DFQATT, CDR2 SNEGSKA (reference sequence). The CDR3, as DNA: TGCAGTGCTAACGGGTACTATGGCTACACCTTC. It yields the protein CSANGYYGYTF.

This clonotype has ten or more counts. The rearrangement uses TRBV7-8 and TRBJ2-7; tentatively, D is TRBD2 (6 bases). The CDR3 has 20 amino acids. The V end lost 0 bases, the J end lost 1 base, and 25 bases lay between the germline ends. The germline V gene has CDR1 SGHVS and CDR2 FQNEAQ. CDR3 DNA sequence: TGTGCCAGCAGCTTAGCTAGTCCGCGGGGTCTACCGGGGTTGTCCTACGAGCAGTACTTC. It translates to CASSLASPRGLPGLSYEQYF. Supplemented by reference TRBV7-8 and TRBJ2-7, the full variable domain reads GAGVSQSPRYKVAKRGQDVALRCDPISGHVSLFWYQQALGQGPEFLTYFQNEAQLDKSGLPSDRFFAERPEGSVSTLKIQRTQQEDSAVYLCASSLASPRGLPGLSYEQYFGPGTRLTVT.

The chain joins TRBV10-3 to TRBJ1-1, with D possibly TRBD1 on 5 matching bases. Germline CDR1 and CDR2: ENHRY and SYGVKD. The CDR3 loop spans 15 amino acids. Trimming removed 0 bases at V and 3 bases at J, with 11 bases between. For the CDR3, the DNA is TGTGCCATCAGTGAGTCGGGGGGAAGGCACACTGAAGCTTTCTTT. Translated: CAISESGGRHTEAFF.

The chain combines TRBV29-1 with TRBJ2-7; D is uncertain. Trimming took 6 bases from V and 3 from J, leaving 12 bases between them. In germline, CDR1 is SQVTM, CDR2 ANQGSEA. This CDR3 contains 12 residues. The DNA for the CDR3 is TGCAGCGTGACGTCCAGTCGCTACGAGCAGTACTTC. This sequence encodes CSVTSSRYEQYF.

The count of this clonotype is one. The rearrangement uses TRBV29-1 and TRBJ2-1; a weak D match, TRBD1 (6 bases). CDR3 length equals 11 residues. V lost 4 bases and J 14 bases, leaving 15 bases between the germline ends. CDR1 SQVTM and CDR2 ANQGSEA come from the germline V gene. The CDR3 DNA is TGCAGCGTTGCTGGGGGCCCGAGGAAGTTCTTC. Translation gives CSVAGGPRKFF.

V and J are TRBV20-1 and TRBJ1-2; 11 nucleotides match TRBD1. Germline loops: CDR1 DFQATT, CDR2 SNEGSKA (reference sequence). This CDR3 is 15 amino acids long. V shed 3 bases and J 5 bases; nucleotides not matched to a gene: 8. The CDR3 protein is CSAREPGTGGYGYTF. CDR3 sequence (DNA): TGCAGTGCTAGGGAACCCGGGACAGGGGGGTATGGCTACACCTTC.

This clonotype appeared a few times. This may arise from a read error, as a much more abundant clone is one base away. The V gene is TRBV6-5, the J gene TRBJ2-5; 10 nucleotides match TRBD2. Germline values: CDR1 MNHEY, CDR2 SVGAGI. V was pared by 6 bases and J by 11 bases, with 12 bases of the junction left unmatched. The CDR3 length is 14 residues. The CDR3 region is CASRGLAFYNEQYF. CDR3 bases: TGTGCCAGCAGGGGACTAGCGTTCTACAATGAGCAGTACTTC.

The rearrangement links TRBV24-1 to TRBJ2-1; the match to TRBD1 covers 7 bases. V dropped 5 bases and J dropped 15; count of bases not matched to a gene: 6. This CDR3 is built from 11 residues. CDR1 and CDR2 (germline): KGHDR, SFDVKD. The DNA for the CDR3 is TGTGCCACCAGTGGGGGAGACAGGGTGTTCTTC. Translated, it gives CATSGGDRVFF.

V gene TRBV28 combines with J gene TRBJ2-7; possibly TRBD1 for D (5 bases). V gave up 4 bases and J gave up 1 base, with 14 bases separating them. Germline assignment: CDR1 MDHEN and CDR2 SYDVKM. CDR3 length equals 15 residues. This chain's CDR3 is CASSSPKTASYEQYF. DNA of the CDR3: TGTGCCAGCAGTTCCCCGAAGACAGCTTCCTACGAGCAGTACTTC.

V and J are TRBV4-1 and TRBJ2-7, with D unclear. V dropped 1 base and J dropped 4 bases, with 14 bases sitting between them. Per germline, CDR1 MGHRA and CDR2 YSYEKL. The CDR3 loop spans 15 amino acids. The CDR3 is CASSQAGLVGYEQYF. Written as DNA, the CDR3 is TGCGCCAGCAGCCAAGCAGGCTTAGTAGGGTACGAGCAGTACTTC.

The CDR3 nucleotides read TGTGCCAGCAGCTTTGTGGCAGACCCATCCTACGAGCAGTACTTC. It yields the protein CASSFVADPSYEQYF. The genes are TRBV7-2 and TRBJ2-7; no reliable D call. Germline values: CDR1 SGHTA, CDR2 FQGNSA. V was shortened by 3 bases and J by 1 base, with 13 bases between the two germline ends. The CDR3 sequence is 15 residues long.

This clonotype was observed a few times. The rearrangement joins TRBV7-3 to TRBJ2-3; tentatively, D is TRBD2 (7 bases). This CDR3 region has 17 residues. Germline values: CDR1 SGHTA, CDR2 FQGTGA. V lost 5 bases and J 0 bases, leaving 18 bases between the germline ends. The CDR3 DNA follows: TGTGCCAGCAGCCCCTACGGTGGGGGGGGCAGCACAGATACGCAGTATTTT. As protein: CASSPYGGGGSTDTQYF.

Comments on this clonotype: A read error may explain this, as a much larger clone is one base away. The CDR3 reads CACKGWSEEAQYF. The CDR3 DNA is TGTGCCTGCAAGGGGTGGAGTGAAGAGGCCCAGTACTTC. V is TRBV27 and J is TRBJ2-7, with D perhaps matching TRBD1 (5 bases). CDR3 length: 13 amino acids. Germline assignment: CDR1 MNHEY and CDR2 SMNVEV (reference sequence). V gave up 11 bases and J gave up 10 bases, with 24 bases separating them.

In this sample, this clonotype turned up a few times. A much larger clone sits a single nucleotide away, making a read error possible. The genes are TRBV18 and TRBJ2-7; D remains unclear. This CDR3 is 12 amino acids long. Germline V gives CDR1 KGHSH, CDR2 LQKENI. Trimming took 4 bases from V and 7 from J, leaving 11 bases between them. DNA of the CDR3: TGTGCCAGCTCACGAAAAACTAATGAGCAGTACTTC. Amino acid sequence: CASSRKTNEQYF.

The chain carries TRBV4-3 and TRBJ2-2; D is possibly TRBD1 (5 bases). The CDR3 contains 16 residues. CDR1 is LGHNA, CDR2 YSLEER, per germline. Trimming cost V 2 bases and J 1 base, with 11 bases left between them. The CDR3 spells CASSQTDRRNTGELFF. CDR3 nucleotides: TGCGCCAGCAGCCAAACAGACAGAAGGAACACCGGGGAGCTGTTTTTT.

The chain carries TRBV11-1 and TRBJ1-1, with D possibly TRBD1 on 5 matching bases. Germline CDR1 is SGHAT and CDR2 is FQDESV (reference sequence). The CDR3 length is 15 residues. V was trimmed by 2 bases and J by 3 bases, leaving 13 bases between them. The CDR3 sequence: CASSLMARADTEAFF. As DNA, the CDR3 is TGTGCCAGCAGCTTAATGGCCAGGGCGGACACTGAAGCTTTCTTT.

A few counts support this clonotype. At one end, the junction sequence differs from germline, possibly due to a read error. The chain combines TRBV9 with TRBJ2-3; 8 nucleotides agree with TRBD1. Germline V CDR1 and CDR2: SGDLS, YYNGEE. This CDR3 contains 15 residues. This chain's CDR3 is CASSVGTGLTGTQYF. In nucleotides, the CDR3 is TGTGCCAGCAGCGTAGGGACAGGGCTCACAGGTACGCAGTATTTT. Supplemented by reference TRBV9 and TRBJ2-3, the full variable domain reads DSGVTQTPKHLITATGQRVTLRCSPRSGDLSVYWYQQSLDQGLQFLIQYYNGEERAKGNILERFSAQQFPDLHSELNLSSLELGDSALYFCASSVGTGLTGTQYFGPGTRLTVL.

This clonotype came up many times. V and J are TRBV6-5 and TRBJ2-6; D gene unclear. Germline lookup yields CDR1 MNHEY and CDR2 SVGAGI. Trimming pared 2 bases from V and 4 bases from J, leaving 3 bases between. The CDR3 sequence is 13 residues long. The CDR3 here is CASSYVGANVLTF. CDR3 nucleotide sequence: TGTGCCAGCAGTTACGTCGGGGCCAACGTCCTGACTTTC.

This chain uses TRBV20-1 with TRBJ1-6, with 7 bases matching TRBD1. V was pared by 4 bases and J by 6 bases, with 3 bases of the junction left unmatched. The CDR3 is 13 amino acids. Germline V lookup: CDR1 DFQATT, CDR2 SNEGSKA (reference sequence). The CDR3 sequence: CSATGTVNSPLHF. Here the CDR3 DNA reads TGCAGTGCTACCGGGACAGTTAATTCACCCCTCCACTTT.

The rearrangement links TRBV12-3 or TRBV12-4 to TRBJ2-1; tentative D call: TRBD2 (6 bases). The CDR3 runs to 15 residues. The V and J ends lost 6 bases and 0 bases respectively, with 12 bases between them. The DNA of the CDR3 is TGTGCCAGCAGCCCAACTAGCATCTCCTACAATGAGCAGTTCTTC. It specifies CASSPTSISYNEQFF.

V is TRBV24-1 and J is TRBJ2-7; 12 bases match TRBD2. There are 14 residues in the CDR3. The V and J ends lost 4 bases and 8 bases, in that order; junction bases with no gene match: 5. Germline values: CDR1 KGHDR, CDR2 SFDVKD. The DNA of the CDR3 is TGTGCCACCAGTGAGCGGACTAGCGGGGACAAGCAGTACTTC. It encodes CATSERTSGDKQYF.

V gene TRBV5-1 combines with J gene TRBJ1-1, with D possibly matching TRBD1 (6 bases). The CDR3 contains 12 residues. Germline V gene sequence: CDR1 SGHRS, CDR2 YFSETQ. V was shortened by 7 bases and J by 6 bases, with 13 bases between the two germline ends. CDR3 region: CASPGEGPEAFF. Written as DNA, the CDR3 is TGCGCCAGCCCAGGGGAAGGACCTGAAGCTTTCTTT.